Each of the 15 T cell receptor beta chains below was sequenced from the same sample in a study of cytomegalovirus exposure and HLA in healthy donors. Use of 60 Vbeta and 13 Jbeta primers characterized the PCR. Sequencing used immunoSEQ multiplex PCR; TCRdb keeps in-frame clones, though not all of them. The table includes 75,000 to 95,000 clones, around 90% detected once. The sequenced material came from PBMCs. These receptors were obtained from a man aged 18-30 years in good health and CMV-seronegative.

This chain joins TRBV2 and TRBJ1-3, with 8 positions matching TRBD1. Germline V gene lookup returns CDR1 SNHLY and CDR2 FYNNEI. CDR3 length equals 16 residues. J gave up 4 bases and V 7 bases, and 12 bases lay outside the gene matches. The CDR3 loop is CASTATTGGLGNTIYF. For the CDR3, the DNA is TGTGCCAGCACTGCAACCACAGGGGGGTTAGGAAACACCATATATTTT.

The genes are TRBV5-6 and TRBJ2-5; D may be TRBD2 (9 bases). V lost 4 bases, J lost 5 bases, and 24 bases lay in between. The CDR3 totals 17 residues. Germline V gene data show CDR1 as SGHDT and CDR2 as YYEEEE. The CDR3 here is CASSVTGSSGDRETQYF. The CDR3 nucleotides read TGTGCCAGCAGCGTGACAGGGTCTAGCGGGGACAGGGAGACCCAGTACTTC.

The chain has TRBV4-2 and TRBJ2-1; D is possibly TRBD2 (6 bases). V dropped 1 base and J dropped 5 bases, with 12 bases sitting between them. CDR3 length equals 15 residues. In germline, CDR1 is LGHNA, CDR2 YNFKEQ. CDR3 nucleotide sequence: TGTGCCAGCAGCCAAGGGGATGCGGGGAACAATGAGCAGTTCTTC. Its protein product is CASSQGDAGNNEQFF.

This rearrangement joins TRBV19 to TRBJ1-4; D is perhaps TRBD1 (5 bases). V shed 5 bases and J shed 3 bases, with 13 bases lying between them. CDR1 and CDR2 from the germline V gene are LNHDA and SQIVND (reference sequence). CDR3 length equals 15 residues. The CDR3 sequence is CASSSRDPANEKLFF. The CDR3 DNA sequence: TGTGCCAGTAGTTCGCGGGACCCAGCTAATGAAAAACTGTTTTTT.

On this clone: The identical CDR3 is also encoded by other nucleotide sequences in the sample. V usage is TRBV28 and J usage is TRBJ2-7; 11 nucleotides line up with TRBD1. The CDR3 sequence is 15 residues long. With V trimmed by 5 bases and J by 3 bases, 6 bases remained unmatched. Germline V lookup: CDR1 MDHEN, CDR2 SYDVKM. CDR3 DNA sequence: TGTGCCAGCAGTCTGGCCGGGACAGGGGGCTACGAGCAGTACTTC. Its protein product is CASSLAGTGGYEQYF.

The DNA for the CDR3 is TGCGCCAGCAGCTTGACAGGTAGCAACGAGCAGTACTTC. This codes for CASSLTGSNEQYF. The chain is built from TRBV5-1 and TRBJ2-7, with a possible D match to TRBD1 (5 bases). Deletions cut 1 base from V and 5 bases from J, with 10 bases between. This CDR3 has 13 amino acids. CDR1 is SGHRS, CDR2 YFSETQ, per germline.

CDR3 loop: CASSFGIQGSTADTQYF. In DNA, the CDR3 is TGTGCCAGCAGCTTTGGAATACAGGGCTCCACAGCAGATACGCAGTATTTT. This sequence joins TRBV9 and TRBJ2-3; the D gene is possibly TRBD1 (6 bases). V shed 4 bases and J shed 4 bases, with 22 bases lying between them. This CDR3 has 17 amino acids. Looked up from germline, CDR1 is SGDLS and CDR2 is YYNGEE.

This chain links TRBV7-2 with TRBJ2-5; 10 positions agree with TRBD2. Near its end, the DNA agrees better with TRBJ2-7, so the J call may be wrong. Germline loops: CDR1 SGHTA, CDR2 FQGNSA. This CDR3 contains 14 residues. CDR3 nucleotides: TGTGCCAGCAGCCCAGATAGCGGGAGGAACGAGCAGTACTTC. Residues: CASSPDSGRNEQYF.

This chain links TRBV19 with TRBJ1-2, with 7 bases lining up with TRBD1. The CDR3 consists of 14 residues. Per germline, CDR1 LNHDA and CDR2 SQIVND (reference sequence). The V gene end was trimmed by 7 bases and the J gene end by 4 bases; junction bases not matched to a gene: 9. Here the CDR3 reads CASTRGQLVYGYTF. The CDR3 DNA reads TGTGCCAGTACTCGGGGACAGCTTGTCTATGGCTACACCTTC. Supplemented by reference TRBV19 and TRBJ1-2, the full variable domain reads DGGITQSPKYLFRKEGQNVTLSCEQNLNHDAMYWYRQDPGQGLRLIYYSQIVNDFQKGDIAEGYSVSREKKESFPLTVTSAQKNPTAFYLCASTRGQLVYGYTFGSGTRLTVV.

The rearrangement joins TRBV30 to TRBJ2-3, with D tentatively TRBD2 (6 bases). This CDR3 region has 14 residues. Per the germline V gene, CDR1 is GTSNPN and CDR2 is SVGIG (reference sequence). The CDR3 here is CALTRLKGTDTQYF. The CDR3, as DNA: TGTGCGTTGACTAGACTTAAGGGCACAGATACGCAGTATTTT.

The chain is built from TRBV7-2 and TRBJ1-5; TRBD1 might be the D (5 bases). Trimming removed 4 bases at V and 0 bases at J, with 22 bases between. The CDR3 spans 19 residues. Per germline, CDR1 SGHTA and CDR2 FQGNSA. CDR3 nucleotide sequence: TGTGCCAGCAGCTCCGGCATAAGGGGTGGTATATTTAGCAATCAGCCCCAGCATTTT. Its protein is CASSSGIRGGIFSNQPQHF.

Comment on this clone: Other DNA sequences in this specimen translate into the identical CDR3. The rearrangement uses TRBV5-1 and TRBJ2-7; 8 bases match TRBD1. Germline V lookup: CDR1 SGHRS, CDR2 YFSETQ. The trim removed 1 base at V and 3 bases at J, leaving 12 bases unmatched. The CDR3 loop spans 17 amino acids. CDR3 residues: CASSLYGQGFSGYEQYF. The CDR3 coding sequence is TGCGCCAGCAGCTTGTACGGACAGGGTTTTTCGGGCTACGAGCAGTACTTC.

This chain links TRBV27 with TRBJ2-1, with 9 bases identical to TRBD2. Germline values: CDR1 MNHEY, CDR2 SMNVEV (reference sequence). This CDR3 has 17 residues. V lost 3 bases, J lost 0 bases, and 6 bases stayed unmatched. The CDR3 region has the DNA TGTGCCAGCAGTTTGTCTAGCGGGACGAGCTCCTACAATGAGCAGTTCTTC. Protein sequence: CASSLSSGTSSYNEQFF.

The chain is built from TRBV7-9 and TRBJ1-4; 8 nucleotides match TRBD1. Germline values: CDR1 SEHNR, CDR2 FQNEAQ (reference sequence). The CDR3 totals 16 residues. V shed 5 bases and J 6 bases; nucleotides not matched to a gene: 11. CDR3 region: CASSRGQGSLDEKLFF. In DNA, the CDR3 is TGTGCCAGCAGCAGAGGACAGGGAAGTTTGGATGAAAAACTGTTTTTT.

The chain joins TRBV2 to TRBJ1-3; 7 bases are a match to TRBD1. The germline V gene has CDR1 SNHLY and CDR2 FYNNEI. The CDR3 contains 15 residues. The junction had 5 bases not matched to a gene; V was cut back by 6 bases and J by 0 bases. The DNA for the CDR3 is TGTGCCAGCAGGCGCACAGGGGACTCTGGAAACACCATATATTTT. Its protein is CASRRTGDSGNTIYF. Variable domain in full (rest from reference TRBV2 and TRBJ1-3): EPEVTQTPSHQVTQMGQEVILRCVPISNHLYFYWYRQILGQKVEFLVSFYNNEISEKSEIFDDQFSVERPDGSNFTLKIRSTKLEDSAMYFCASRRTGDSGNTIYFGEGSWLTVV.